A single sample gave rise to the 28 T cell receptor beta chains below, sequenced in a study of CD8+ T cells in alopecia areata. It was cDNA, reverse transcribed from extracted RNA, that served as the sequencing template. Libraries were prepared by immunoSEQ multiplex PCR; TCRdb keeps only in-frame clonotypes and omits some of them. The sample is made up of roughly 110,000 clones, none counted only once. The material sequenced was lesional skin. The origin of the receptors is a C3H/HeJ mouse with alopecia areata. The strain's MHC: H2-k.

With regard to this clone: These gene names are mouse names. The CDR3 extends 4 residues past the end of the read, so its final part is completed from the germline J gene. Other DNA sequences in this sample translate to the same CDR3. The chain couples TRBV16 to TRBJ2-7; 11 bases line up with TRBD2. The germline V gene encodes CDR1 SGHSA and CDR2 FRNQAP. The CDR3 runs to 16 residues. V lost 0 bases to trimming and J lost 0 bases; unmatched junction nucleotides: 1. The CDR3 bases that were read are TGTGCAAGCAGCTTAGAGGACTGGGGGGACTCCTAT. The encoded protein is CASSLEDWGDSY. The complete CDR3 reads CASSLEDWGDSYEQYF.

Comment on this clone: The gene names given are mouse names. The observed sequence ends 4 residues before the CDR3 terminus, with the missing tail filled in from the germline J gene. The rearrangement uses TRBV13-3 and TRBJ2-3, with D possibly being TRBD1 (7 bases). CDR3 size: 16 residues. V was pared by 0 bases and J by 1 base, with 12 bases between. CDR1 NNHDY and CDR2 SYVADS come from the germline V gene. CDR3 sequence reads: CASSDEGAGGAETLYF. CDR3 DNA, as far as it was read: TGTGCCAGCAGTGATGAGGGGGCAGGTGGTGCAGAA.

Regarding this clone: Germline and genes: mouse. The read terminates 4 residues ahead of where the CDR3 ends, so the germline J gene completes it. The chain uses TRBV16 and TRBJ1-2; a weak D match, TRBD1 (6 bases). The CDR3 consists of 15 residues. V was shortened by 5 bases and J by 2 bases, with 15 bases between the two germline ends. Germline V lookup: CDR1 SGHSA, CDR2 FRNQAP. CDR3 amino acids: CASSPHRVENSDYTF. CDR3 DNA, as far as it was read: TGTGCAAGCAGCCCCCACAGGGTAGAGAACTCC.

This clone has a handful of counts. The germline and genes are mouse ones. The missing CDR3 end, 4 residues past where the read stops, is filled in from the germline J gene. The chain is built from TRBV13-3 and TRBJ1-1, with D perhaps TRBD1 (6 bases). Germline assignment: CDR1 NNHDY and CDR2 SYVADS. The CDR3 runs 13 residues. This CDR3 reads CASSDAKQGEVFF. The sequenced part of the CDR3 DNA is TGTGCCAGCAGTGATGCAAAACAGGGA.

About this clone itself: Gene names are the mouse ones. The CDR3 is cut off 4 residues early in the read; its end comes from the germline J gene. This rearrangement joins TRBV13-1 to TRBJ2-5; D might be TRBD1 (6 bases). This CDR3 region has 14 residues. Germline V gene sequence: CDR1 NSHNY, CDR2 SYGAGN. The CDR3 reads CASSDPRGRDTQYF. The DNA read from the CDR3 is TGTGCCAGCAGTGATCCCAGGGGCAGAGAC.

In the case of this clone: Germline and genes: mouse. The CDR3 goes on 4 residues after the read ends, and that part is filled in from the germline J gene. The chain links TRBV13-3 to TRBJ2-3; the match to TRBD2 covers 9 bases. The CDR3 sequence is 14 residues long. The J segment lost 4 bases and the V segment lost 9 bases, leaving 9 bases of the junction unmatched. The germline gives CDR1 NNHDY, CDR2 SYVADS. The CDR3 spells CATRTGEGSETLYF. The CDR3 DNA, read in part, is TGTGCCACCCGGACTGGGGAGGGTTCAGAA.

This clone was seen a few times. Mouse gene names apply. Read data end 4 residues before the CDR3 end; the end is taken from the germline J gene. The chain links TRBV1 to TRBJ1-2, with a possible D match to TRBD1 (6 bases). The CDR3 runs 16 residues. CDR1 and CDR2 from the germline V gene are NSQYPW and LRSPGD (reference sequence). V gave up 0 bases and J gave up 3 bases, with 14 bases separating them. The sequenced CDR3 bases are TGCACCTGCAGTGCAGATGACGGGACATATTACTCC. Translation gives CTCSADDGTYYS. The complete CDR3 protein is CTCSADDGTYYSDYTF.

This clone was picked up many times. Mouse gene names apply. The read finishes 4 residues shy of the CDR3 end, and the germline J gene is used to complete it. This chain connects TRBV1 to TRBJ2-7, with TRBD2 matching 8 bases. The V and J ends lost 4 bases and 0 bases, in that order; junction bases with no gene match: 5. Germline loops: CDR1 NSQYPW, CDR2 LRSPGD (reference sequence). The CDR3 runs to 15 residues. CDR3 DNA, as far as it was read: TGCACCTGCAGTGTAGGGGGGACTGGCTCCTAT. Translating it yields CTCSVGGTGSY. The CDR3 as a whole reads CTCSVGGTGSYEQYF.

Regarding this clone: Gene and germline names: mouse. The sequenced fragment ends 4 residues before the CDR3 boundary, so the rest is inferred from the germline J gene. This sequence joins TRBV13-3 and TRBJ2-1; tentative D call: TRBD1 (5 bases). CDR3 length: 14 residues. CDR1 NNHDY and CDR2 SYVADS come from the germline V gene. The CDR3 loop reads CASSGHGEGAEQFF. The DNA read from the CDR3 is TGTGCCAGCAGTGGACACGGGGAGGGGGCT.

Concerning this clone itself: The gene symbols are mouse symbols. The read gets to within 4 residues of the CDR3 end, and the germline J gene fills in the rest. This chain joins TRBV5 and TRBJ2-2; 10 bases map to TRBD2. Per germline, CDR1 LGHNA and CDR2 YNLKQL (reference sequence). Trimming removed 0 bases from V and 6 bases from J; junction bases left unmatched: 4. CDR3 size: 16 residues. The sequenced part of the CDR3 DNA is TGTGCCAGCAGCCAAGACTGGGGGGGCGCGTCCGGG. Translated, it gives CASSQDWGGASG. In full, the CDR3 is CASSQDWGGASGQLYF.

Of note for this clone: The genes are named according to mouse. CDR3 DNA, as far as it was read: TGCACCTGCAGTGGGGGACTGGGGGGGTCTGATGCT. Translation gives CTCSGGLGGSDA. The entire CDR3 protein reads CTCSGGLGGSDAEQFF. The V gene is TRBV1, the J gene TRBJ2-1; 13 bases match TRBD2. The missing CDR3 end, 4 residues past where the read stops, is filled in from the germline J gene. Germline trimming cut 4 bases from V and 5 bases from J; bases unmatched to any gene: 5. The CDR3 extends over 16 amino acids. Germline CDR1 reads NSQYPW; CDR2 reads LRSPGD (reference sequence).

Concerning this clone: Genes and germline are mouse. The CDR3 extends 4 residues past the end of the read, so its final part is completed from the germline J gene. The chain has TRBV31 and TRBJ2-1; 7 bases fit TRBD1. The junction had 0 bases not matched to a gene; V was cut back by 3 bases and J by 4 bases. CDR3 length: 12 amino acids. Germline assignment: CDR1 GKSSPN and CDR2 SITVG. The covered CDR3 bases are TGTGCCTGGAGGACAGGGTATGCT. Its protein is CAWRTGYA. From start to end, the CDR3 is CAWRTGYAEQFF.

In the case of this clone: Genes here carry mouse names. Sequencing ends 4 residues short of the CDR3 end; the germline J gene provides the rest. J is TRBJ2-4 and V is TRBV13-2, with TRBD1 matching 9 bases. This CDR3 is built from 16 residues. The germline V gene has CDR1 NNHNN and CDR2 SYGAGS (reference sequence). The V gene end was trimmed by 0 bases and the J gene end by 0 bases; junction bases not matched to a gene: 2. CDR3 in amino acids: CASGDATGGSQNTLYF. Incomplete CDR3 DNA: TGTGCCAGCGGTGATGCGACAGGGGGTAGTCAAAAC.

As concerns this clone: Gene names are mouse gene names. Here the CDR3 reads CASSDRDISQNTLYF. The CDR3 DNA, read in part, is TGTGCCAGCAGTGACCGGGACATCAGTCAAAAC. V is TRBV13-3 and J is TRBJ2-4; a possible D gene is TRBD1 (6 bases). The CDR3 extends 4 residues past the end of the read, so its final part is completed from the germline J gene. V shed 2 bases and J shed 0 bases, with 10 bases lying between them. CDR3 length equals 15 residues. The germline gives CDR1 NNHDY, CDR2 SYVADS. Full variable domain (rest looked up from reference TRBV13-3 and TRBJ2-4): EAAVTQSPRSKVAVTGGKVTLSCHQTNNHDYMYWYRQDTGHGLRLIHYSYVADSTEKGDIPDGYKASRPSQENFSLILELASLSQTAVYFCASSDRDISQNTLYFGAGTRLSVL.

With respect to this clone: These gene names are mouse names. The read ends 4 residues shy of where the CDR3 ends; the end is completed using the germline J gene. This specimen includes other DNA sequences encoding the same CDR3. The V and J genes are TRBV19 and TRBJ2-7; 11 bases map to TRBD2. Germline V gene data show CDR1 as FNHDT and CDR2 as SITEND (reference sequence). V lost 0 bases and J lost 3; bases outside the gene matches: 2. The CDR3 covers 15 residues. The CDR3 DNA, read in part, is TGTGCCAGCAGTATAGGAGGGACTGGGGGCTAT. Protein sequence: CASSIGGTGGY. The CDR3 reads in full as CASSIGGTGGYEQYF.

In the case of this clone: Gene and germline names: mouse. The CDR3 end is not reached by the read, which stops 4 residues before it; the germline J gene fills it in. The chain carries TRBV13-3 and TRBJ2-2, with D maybe TRBD1 (6 bases). Germline values: CDR1 NNHDY, CDR2 SYVADS. The CDR3 consists of 16 residues. The V end was cut by 5 bases, the J end by 2 bases, with 16 bases between. The CDR3 region is CASRDPGTKNTGQLYF. The DNA read from the CDR3 is TGTGCCAGCAGGGATCCCGGGACAAAGAACACCGGG.

This clone was picked up a small number of times. Here the gene names and germline are mouse. The read terminates 4 residues ahead of where the CDR3 ends, so the germline J gene completes it. The rearrangement links TRBV17 to TRBJ2-1; TRBD1 matches 10 bases. Trimming cost V 6 bases and J 6 bases; bases outside gene matches: 5. Germline-derived CDR1 and CDR2 are MNHDT and YYDKIL. The CDR3 length is 14 residues. CDR3 region: CASRAGTGVAEQFF. The sequenced part of the CDR3 DNA is TGTGCTAGCAGGGCCGGGACAGGGGTTGCT.

This clone appeared many times. Gene names refer to mouse genes. The read ends 4 residues early relative to the CDR3; the germline J gene fills the gap. The chain couples TRBV13-3 to TRBJ2-1; 7 bases match TRBD1. Germline assignment: CDR1 NNHDY and CDR2 SYVADS. V was clipped by 7 bases and J by 6 bases; unmatched bases: 10. CDR3 length: 14 amino acids. CDR3 bases read: TGTGCCAGCGGGGCGACAGGGATGGGTGCT. It translates to CASGATGMGA. The full-length CDR3 reads as CASGATGMGAEQFF.

This clone was picked up a small number of times. The listed genes are named as in mouse. The read ends 4 residues before the CDR3 terminus; that terminus is restored from the germline J gene. The rearrangement links TRBV1 to TRBJ2-5; no clear D gene. Germline V gene sequence: CDR1 NSQYPW, CDR2 LRSPGD (reference sequence). V lost 1 base to trimming and J lost 1 base, with 12 bases between them. The CDR3 covers 16 residues. The CDR3: CTCSAAPPGDQDTQYF. The covered CDR3 bases are TGCACCTGCAGTGCAGCCCCCCCTGGAGACCAAGAC.

With regard to this clone: Any gene name here is a mouse gene name. The read terminates 4 residues ahead of where the CDR3 ends, so the germline J gene completes it. The chain recombines TRBV13-3 with TRBJ2-1; the D gene is possibly TRBD2 (6 bases). The CDR3 consists of 15 residues. The V and J ends lost 1 base and 6 bases respectively, with 14 bases between them. The germline V gene has CDR1 NNHDY and CDR2 SYVADS. This CDR3 reads CASSDWGMSAAEQFF. The covered CDR3 bases are TGTGCCAGCAGTGATTGGGGGATGAGTGCTGCT.

This clone showed up just a few times. The listed genes are named as in mouse. The CDR3 goes on 4 residues after the read ends, and that part is filled in from the germline J gene. This sequence joins TRBV19 and TRBJ2-7, with no clear D. The CDR3 is 11 amino acids. Germline V gives CDR1 FNHDT, CDR2 SITEND (reference sequence). The CDR3 sequence: CASRQNYEQYF. CDR3 DNA, as far as it was read: TGTGCCAGCAGACAGAATTAT.

This clone has only a few counts. Mouse names are used for the genes. The read terminates 4 residues ahead of where the CDR3 ends, so the germline J gene completes it. V usage is TRBV13-3 and J usage is TRBJ2-1, with 14 bases that match TRBD2. This CDR3 is 17 amino acids long. Germline V gene data show CDR1 as NNHDY and CDR2 as SYVADS. CDR3 in amino acids: CASSDAGTGGAQAEQFF. The covered CDR3 bases are TGTGCCAGCAGTGATGCAGGGACTGGGGGGGCGCAGGCT.

On this clone: The gene names given are mouse names. The CDR3 end is not reached by the read, which stops 4 residues before it; the germline J gene fills it in. J is TRBJ2-1 and V is TRBV13-3; D is uncertain. The germline gives CDR1 NNHDY, CDR2 SYVADS. The CDR3 extends over 12 amino acids. Incomplete CDR3 DNA: TGTGCCAGCAGTGATAAAAAGGCT. Its translation: CASSDKKA. The CDR3, in full, reads CASSDKKAEQFF.

This clone appeared many times. Genes here carry mouse names. The read ends 4 residues early relative to the CDR3; the germline J gene fills the gap. This chain joins TRBV1 and TRBJ2-5; D perhaps matches TRBD1 (6 bases). The germline V and J ends were trimmed by 2 bases and 0 bases, with 9 bases remaining between them. The CDR3 sequence is 15 residues long. The germline V gene encodes CDR1 NSQYPW and CDR2 LRSPGD (reference sequence). CDR3 DNA, as far as it was read: TGCACCTGCAGTGCATCCGGGACAAACCAAGAC. Residues: CTCSASGTNQD. The CDR3 reads in full as CTCSASGTNQDTQYF. The variable domain in full, completed from reference TRBV1 and TRBJ2-5, reads VTLLEQNPRWRLVPRGQAVNLRCILKNSQYPWMSWYQQDLQKQLQWLFTLRSPGDKEVKSLPGADYLATRVTDTELRLQVANMSQGRTLYCTCSASGTNQDTQYFGPGTRLLVL.

In this sample, this clone turned up many times. Gene names are the mouse ones. The sequenced fragment ends 4 residues before the CDR3 boundary, so the rest is inferred from the germline J gene. This chain links TRBV16 with TRBJ2-1, with 8 bases lining up with TRBD1. Germline-derived CDR1 and CDR2 are SGHSA and FRNQAP. Trimming at V came to 2 bases and at J to 6 bases, leaving 0 bases not matched to a gene. The CDR3 totals 13 residues. CDR3: CASSLQGAAEQFF. Partial CDR3 DNA: TGTGCAAGCAGCTTACAGGGGGCTGCT.

To note about this clone: At residue 13, the translated DNA and the protein in TCRdb do not agree; the protein given here is derived from the DNA. Genes here carry mouse names. The CDR3 goes on 3 residues after the read ends, and that part is filled in from the germline J gene. The J gene is TRBJ1-3, the V gene TRBV19; TRBD1 might be the D (5 bases). This CDR3 has 16 amino acids. Trimming took 3 bases from V and 0 from J, leaving 13 bases between them. Per the germline V gene, CDR1 is FNHDT and CDR2 is SITEND (reference sequence). CDR3 in amino acids: CASSKVGEYSGNTLYF. The sequenced CDR3 bases are TGTGCCAGCAGTAAGGTGGGGGAATATTCTGGAAATACG.

This clone has a count of ten or more. Germline and genes here are mouse. The missing CDR3 end, 4 residues past where the read stops, is filled in from the germline J gene. This sample includes further DNA sequences coding for the same CDR3. The rearrangement joins TRBV19 to TRBJ2-3, with 11 positions matching TRBD2. The junction had 2 bases not matched to a gene; V was cut back by 4 bases and J by 1 base. Germline-derived CDR1 and CDR2 are FNHDT and SITEND (reference sequence). The CDR3 sequence is 15 residues long. CDR3 region: CASSLGLGGAETLYF. CDR3 DNA, as far as it was read: TGTGCCAGCAGTCTGGGACTGGGGGGTGCAGAA.

Only a few counts were recorded for this clone. Gene names denote mouse genes. Read sequence stops 4 residues before the CDR3 end, and the germline J gene provides the missing end. This chain joins TRBV13-2 and TRBJ2-1; TRBD1 matches 10 bases. Germline CDR1 NNHNN, CDR2 SYGAGS (reference sequence). With 4 bases clipped from V and 4 bases from J, the junction kept 5 bases outside the gene matches. The CDR3 is 15 amino acids. CDR3 residues: CASGPSDRGYAEQFF. CDR3 bases read: TGTGCCAGCGGTCCCTCGGACAGGGGGTATGCT.